The 19 T cell receptor beta chains below were found in one sample sequenced in a study of blood T cells in healthy people across ages. The second PCR ran roughly 6 to 12 cycles with a sample-barcoded 5' primer and J-beta primers. One entry per CDR3 protein, called by TCRdb with MiXCR from the 5' RACE reads. In the table there are about 1.5 million distinct CDR3 sequences, about 43% of which are singletons. The sample consisted of blood. These receptors all stem from a woman between 18 and 29 years old in good health.

The gene calls are TRBV4-2 and TRBJ2-3; D is unclear. Trimming stripped 1 base from V and 2 bases from J, with 13 bases between. CDR3 length: 16 amino acids. Germline V gene data show CDR1 as LGHNA and CDR2 as YNFKEQ. The DNA of the CDR3 is TGTGCCAGCAGCCAAGGAAGGACGGGTAACACAGATACGCAGTATTTT. This gives the protein CASSQGRTGNTDTQYF.

Of note for this clonotype: No conserved phenylalanine or tryptophan is present at the end of the CDR3, so a read error is the likely explanation. This chain connects TRBV27 to TRBJ2-7; 7 bases agree with TRBD1. Trimming took 4 bases from V and 2 from J; bases not matched to a gene: 5. The CDR3 sequence is 14 residues long. Germline V gives CDR1 MNHEY, CDR2 SMNVEV (reference sequence). The CDR3 nucleotides are TGTGCCAGCAGTTGGGGACAGCCTGCCTACGAGCAGTACTGC. Translation gives CASSWGQPAYEQYC.

The V and J genes are TRBV2 and TRBJ2-5; 9 nucleotides align to TRBD2. In germline, CDR1 is SNHLY, CDR2 FYNNEI. V dropped 3 bases and J dropped 2; count of bases not matched to a gene: 4. The CDR3 sequence is 15 residues long. DNA for the CDR3: TGTGCCAGCAGTGATGGCCTAGCGGGACAAGAGACCCAGTACTTC. Residues: CASSDGLAGQETQYF. Together with reference TRBV2 and TRBJ2-5, the CDR3 gives the full variable domain: EPEVTQTPSHQVTQMGQEVILRCVPISNHLYFYWYRQILGQKVEFLVSFYNNEISEKSEIFDDQFSVERPDGSNFTLKIRSTKLEDSAMYFCASSDGLAGQETQYFGPGTRLLVL.

The rearrangement uses TRBV5-1 and TRBJ2-1; 9 bases line up with TRBD2. The CDR3 sequence is 16 residues long. The germline CDR1 and CDR2 sequences are SGHRS and YFSETQ. J lost 7 bases, V lost 3 bases, and 11 bases had no gene match. The DNA for the CDR3 is TGCGCCAGCAGCTCCACGGTAGCGGGAGTGGGAAATGAGCAGTTCTTC. It encodes CASSSTVAGVGNEQFF. Based on the CDR3 plus reference TRBV5-1 and TRBJ2-1, the full variable domain is KAGVTQTPRYLIKTRGQQVTLSCSPISGHRSVSWYQQTPGQGLQFLFEYFSETQRNKGNFPGRFSGRQFSNSRSEMNVSTLELGDSALYLCASSSTVAGVGNEQFFGPGTRLTVL.

The chain links TRBV5-1 to TRBJ2-3; 13 bases fit TRBD2. The CDR3 covers 17 residues. CDR1 and CDR2 (germline): SGHRS, YFSETQ. V was clipped by 5 bases and J by 3 bases; unmatched bases: 9. CDR3 coding DNA: TGCGCCAGCAGAGACACTAGCGGGGGGGCCTTGACAGATACGCAGTATTTT. Its protein is CASRDTSGGALTDTQYF.

The CDR3, as DNA: TGTGCCAGCAGTCCCGATCGGGACCCAACAAGGGAAAAACTGTTTTTT. Translating gives CASSPDRDPTREKLFF. This sequence joins TRBV12-3 or TRBV12-4 and TRBJ1-4; possibly TRBD1 for D (5 bases). V was pared by 5 bases and J by 8 bases, with 21 bases between. The CDR3 consists of 16 residues.

The gene calls are TRBV27 and TRBJ1-5, with 10 bases matching TRBD1. The V gene end was trimmed by 6 bases and the J gene end by 8 bases; junction bases not matched to a gene: 7. Germline CDR1 and CDR2: MNHEY and SMNVEV (reference sequence). The CDR3 is 14 residues long. CDR3 sequence (DNA): TGTGCCAGCAGGCGGGGGACAGGGGCCGAGCCCCAGCATTTT. This sequence encodes CASRRGTGAEPQHF.

The V call is TRBV24-1, the J call TRBJ2-2; TRBD1 matches 8 bases. The CDR3 runs 16 residues. Germline CDR1 reads KGHDR; CDR2 reads SFDVKD. Germline trimming cut 4 bases from V and 7 bases from J; bases unmatched to any gene: 10. CDR3 loop: CATSDPGQGDNGELFF. CDR3 nucleotides: TGTGCCACCAGTGACCCTGGACAGGGTGATAACGGGGAGCTGTTTTTT.

The chain combines TRBV28 with TRBJ2-3; D possibly matches TRBD1 or TRBD2 (5 bases each). Germline V gene lookup returns CDR1 MDHEN and CDR2 SYDVKM. Trimming removed 2 bases at V and 2 bases at J, with 11 bases between. CDR3 length equals 15 residues. The CDR3 spells CASSLMGVITDTQYF. CDR3 sequence (DNA): TGTGCCAGCAGTTTAATGGGGGTGATCACAGATACGCAGTATTTT.

The chain has TRBV7-2 and TRBJ2-7; D possibly uses TRBD1 or TRBD2 (5 bases each). The V end was cut by 1 base, the J end by 4 bases, with 17 bases between. The CDR3 sequence is 16 residues long. In germline, CDR1 is SGHTA, CDR2 FQGNSA. The CDR3 sequence is CASSLVRVEGPYEQYF. The CDR3 DNA reads as TGTGCCAGCAGCTTAGTCAGGGTTGAGGGCCCTTACGAGCAGTACTTC.

V usage is TRBV9 and J usage is TRBJ2-7; perhaps TRBD2 as D (6 bases). This CDR3 has 14 amino acids. The germline V gene encodes CDR1 SGDLS and CDR2 YYNGEE. Trimming pared 0 bases from V and 7 bases from J, leaving 14 bases between. This CDR3 is CASSVGGGDVEQYF. CDR3 DNA sequence: TGTGCCAGCAGCGTAGGAGGAGGGGATGTTGAGCAGTACTTC.

This clonotype was picked up a small number of times. The V and J genes are TRBV25-1 and TRBJ2-1; D is perhaps TRBD2 (5 bases). Germline V CDR1 and CDR2: MGHDK, SYGVNS. The CDR3 has 17 residues. The V gene lost 3 bases and the J gene lost 0 bases, with 15 bases spanning the gap. The CDR3 DNA reads TGTGCCAGCAGTGAGAGGGCAGCGCCGAGCTCCTACAATGAGCAGTTCTTC. Translated: CASSERAAPSSYNEQFF.

This clonotype was observed a few times. The rearrangement links TRBV20-1 to TRBJ1-4; 10 nucleotides match TRBD1. V shed 2 bases and J 0 bases; nucleotides not matched to a gene: 12. The CDR3 runs to 19 residues. CDR1 and CDR2 (germline): DFQATT, SNEGSKA (reference sequence). The CDR3 sequence is CSARHRDRGQMTTNEKLFF. The DNA of the CDR3 is TGCAGTGCTAGACACCGGGACAGGGGCCAAATGACAACTAATGAAAAACTGTTTTTT.

This clonotype was detected only a few times. The chain has TRBV29-1 and TRBJ2-7; 7 bases fit TRBD2. The CDR3 consists of 14 residues. The germline CDR1 and CDR2 sequences are SQVTM and ANQGSEA. J gave up 7 bases and V 4 bases, and 13 bases lay outside the gene matches. This CDR3 is CSVVRTSPVDEQYF. In DNA form, the CDR3 reads TGCAGCGTTGTAAGGACTAGTCCCGTGGATGAGCAGTACTTC.

V gene TRBV2 combines with J gene TRBJ1-1; D remains ambiguous. The germline V gene has CDR1 SNHLY and CDR2 FYNNEI. The CDR3 totals 14 residues. With 3 bases removed from V and 4 bases from J, the gap between germline ends came to 12 bases. CDR3 sequence (DNA): TGTGCCAGCAGTGAGTCGGGGAGTACCACTGAAGCTTTCTTT. Protein sequence: CASSESGSTTEAFF. The complete variable domain, with remaining parts taken from reference TRBV2 and TRBJ1-1, reads EPEVTQTPSHQVTQMGQEVILRCVPISNHLYFYWYRQILGQKVEFLVSFYNNEISEKSEIFDDQFSVERPDGSNFTLKIRSTKLEDSAMYFCASSESGSTTEAFFGQGTRLTVV.

The CDR3 DNA is TGTGCCGTAGGTTGGGACACCTACAATGAGCAGTTCTTC. It yields the protein CAVGWDTYNEQFF. This chain connects TRBV10-3 to TRBJ2-1; tentative D call: TRBD1 (6 bases). Germline V gives CDR1 ENHRY, CDR2 SYGVKD. This CDR3 is built from 13 residues. V was clipped by 11 bases and J by 2 bases, with 13 bases between them.

As concerns this clonotype: The junction differs from germline at one of its ends, possibly a read error. This chain joins TRBV30 and TRBJ2-3; tentatively, D is TRBD2 (5 bases). The CDR3 loop spans 10 amino acids. Germline values: CDR1 GTSNPN, CDR2 SVGIG (reference sequence). CDR3 in DNA: TGCGCCGGAGGCGGAGATACGCAGTATTTT. Its protein is CAGGGDTQYF.

The CDR3 bases are TGTGCCAGCGCCTTACTAGCACTGGTTCGGGAGCAGTACTTC. Translating gives CASALLALVREQYF. The chain couples TRBV6-1 to TRBJ2-7; tentatively, D is TRBD2 (6 bases). This CDR3 is 14 amino acids long. Per the germline V gene, CDR1 is MNHNS and CDR2 is SASEGT. V lost 8 bases, J lost 7 bases, and 21 bases lay in between.

In its sample, this clonotype was seen a few times. CDR3 sequence reads: CSVDGLAGAPPQWEQFF. CDR3 DNA sequence: TGCAGCGTTGACGGACTAGCGGGGGCCCCCCCTCAATGGGAGCAGTTCTTC. The chain couples TRBV29-1 to TRBJ2-1; 13 bases agree with TRBD2. With V trimmed by 3 bases and J by 10 bases, 15 bases remained unmatched. Germline V gene lookup returns CDR1 SQVTM and CDR2 ANQGSEA. This CDR3 has 17 amino acids.